This T cell receptor (beta chain) was found in a study of CD8+ T cells in alopecia areata. Following RNA extraction, reverse transcription yielded cDNA that acted as the sequencing template. Only in-frame clones appear in the TCRdb table, and some are missing; sequencing was by immunoSEQ multiplex PCR. The sample records about 110,000 clones, about four fifths being singletons. The treatment denotes: oral pan-JAK inhibitor, 5-10 mg twice daily. Both CD4+ and CD8+ T cells were separated by sorting PBMCs. This clone was counted once. CDR1 and CDR2 (germline): SGHDT, YYEEEE. CDR3 length: 16 amino acids. Trimming pared 0 bases from V and 0 bases from J, leaving 13 bases between.

Here the sequenced sample was CD8+ T cells sorted from blood, taken at week 24, from a patient treated with tofacitinib. This TCR came from a human donor with alopecia areata. This chain connects TRBV5-6 to TRBJ2-7; the D is unclear. The CDR3 sequence is CASSLVGDTPSYEQYF. CDR3 bases: TGTGCCAGCAGCTTGGTGGGCGACACCCCCTCCTACGAGCAGTACTTC.